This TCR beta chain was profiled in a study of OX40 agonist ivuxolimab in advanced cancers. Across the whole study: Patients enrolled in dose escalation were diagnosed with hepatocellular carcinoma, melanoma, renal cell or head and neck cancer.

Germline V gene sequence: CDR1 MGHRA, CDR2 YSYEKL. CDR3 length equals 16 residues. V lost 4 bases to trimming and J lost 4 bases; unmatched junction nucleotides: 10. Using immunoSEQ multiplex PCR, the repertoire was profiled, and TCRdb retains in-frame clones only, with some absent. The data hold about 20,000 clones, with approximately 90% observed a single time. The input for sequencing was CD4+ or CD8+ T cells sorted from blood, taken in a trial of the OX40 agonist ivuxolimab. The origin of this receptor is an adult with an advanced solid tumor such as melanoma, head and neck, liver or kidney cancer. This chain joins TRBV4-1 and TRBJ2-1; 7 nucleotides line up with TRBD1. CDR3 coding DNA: TGCGCCAGCAGCCCGACAACCGACAGGGCGTACAATGAGCAGTTCTTC. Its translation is CASSPTTDRAYNEQFF.